The clone carrying this T cell receptor beta chain has only a few counts. Germline CDR1 and CDR2: DFQATT and SNEGSKA (reference sequence). Unmatched junction bases numbered 10, after V lost 3 bases and J lost 5 bases. CDR3 length: 15 amino acids. The data belong to a study of human T cells and chemical hapten exposure. Time point of the sample: patch test 3, about 24 weeks after DPC sensitization. Noted treatment: therapeutic diphenylcyclopropenone sensitization with weekly scalp DPC. TCRdb reprocessed the RACE reads via MiXCR and lists one record per CDR3 protein. In the table there are roughly 90,000 distinct CDR3 sequences, 11% of which are singletons.

This sample comprised whole blood, obtained in connection with sensitization to the hapten diphenylcyclopropenone (DPC). The genes are TRBV20-1 and TRBJ2-1; 7 bases are a match to TRBD2. This TCR was sampled from a woman under 40 with alopecia areata. Some clones in this sample may be carry-over from other donors' samples. In DNA form, the CDR3 reads TGCAGTGCTAGCCTGATCTGGCTAGCGGACAATGAGCAGTTCTTC. Translated: CSASLIWLADNEQFF.